A selection of T cell receptor beta chains follows, all from one sample in a study of OX40 agonist ivuxolimab in advanced cancers. Sequencing was performed with immunoSEQ multiplex PCR; in TCRdb, only in-frame clones are kept and a portion is missing. Of 75,000 to 100,000 clones listed, roughly 90% were seen once; the top ten hold over 8%. The input for sequencing was CD4+ or CD8+ T cells sorted from blood, taken in a trial of the OX40 agonist ivuxolimab. The receptors shown here come from an adult with an advanced solid tumor such as melanoma, head and neck, liver or kidney cancer. CDR3s include the opening cysteine and the closing phenylalanine or tryptophan. The D gene is left open where the match is weak. Rows give clone size only sometimes, using once, few, many, or a class for an expanded clone.

CDR3 DNA,CDR3 protein,J gene,D gene,clone size,V gene
TGTGCCAGCAGCCAAAAGGGACCCACGACATCAGGCGAGCAGTACTTC,CASSQKGPTTSGEQYF,TRBJ2-7,NA,NA,TRBV7-9
TGTGCCAGCAGTACACCAGGACAGGGGGACGGCACTGAAGCTTTCTTT,CASSTPGQGDGTEAFF,TRBJ1-1,TRBD1,NA,TRBV28
TGCGCCAGCAGCAAGGTACAGGGGGCGACTGAAGCTTTCTTT,CASSKVQGATEAFF,TRBJ1-1,TRBD1,NA,TRBV5-1
TGCGCCAGCAGCTTGGGACAGGGGGTTGCTAATGAAAAACTGTTTTTT,CASSLGQGVANEKLFF,TRBJ1-4,TRBD1,NA,TRBV5-1
TGTGCCAGCAGCTTAGAACCCCAGGGGGCAGGTAATTCACCCCTCCACTTT,CASSLEPQGAGNSPLHF,TRBJ1-6,TRBD1,NA,TRBV11-2
TGTGCCAGCAGCTTAGAGGGTGAAAAACTGTTTTTT,CASSLEGEKLFF,TRBJ1-4,NA,NA,TRBV7-9
TGTGCCAGCAGTGTCAGCCCAGGAGATCAGCCCCAGCATTTT,CASSVSPGDQPQHF,TRBJ1-5,NA,NA,TRBV2
TGCGCCAGCAGCTTGGTGGCACGGGAAAAACTGTTTTTT,CASSLVAREKLFF,TRBJ1-4,NA,NA,TRBV5-1
TGTGCCAGCAGTTCTGAAGGAGCCACTAATGAAAAACTGTTTTTT,CASSSEGATNEKLFF,TRBJ1-4,NA,NA,TRBV27
TGTGCCAGTAGTAATCCGGGACACCCGAATCAGCCCCAGCATTTT,CASSNPGHPNQPQHF,TRBJ1-5,NA,NA,TRBV19
TGTGCCACCGTCATAGGAGGGGCGTCTAATTCACCCCTCCACTTT,CATVIGGASNSPLHF,TRBJ1-6,NA,NA,TRBV28
TGTGCCAGCAGCCCATCAACGTCCGCAGATACGCAGTATTTT,CASSPSTSADTQYF,TRBJ2-3,NA,NA,TRBV11-3
TGTGCCAGCAGCTCCCCTACAGGAGTCTCCTACGAGCAGTACTTC,CASSSPTGVSYEQYF,TRBJ2-7,NA,NA,TRBV5-4
TGTGCCAGCAGTGACGCACAATATACCTACGAGCAGTACTTC,CASSDAQYTYEQYF,TRBJ2-7,NA,NA,TRBV6-1
TGTGCCAGCAGGGCTTCGACAGGGCTGGGGGAGACCCAGTACTTC,CASRASTGLGETQYF,TRBJ2-5,TRBD1,NA,TRBV25-1
TGTGCCAGCAGCTTGGAGGGCAGGCGCTATGGCTACACCTTC,CASSLEGRRYGYTF,TRBJ1-2,NA,NA,TRBV5-8
TGTGCCAGCAGTGTTGGCAGGCCCCAGCCCCAGCATTTT,CASSVGRPQPQHF,TRBJ1-5,NA,once,TRBV6-1
TGTGCCAGCAGCCAAGAAGGGGCGGGCTATGGCTACACCTTC,CASSQEGAGYGYTF,TRBJ1-2,NA,once,TRBV14
TGTGCCAGCAGCCCCGGACAGGGTACGGGCGAGCAGTACTTC,CASSPGQGTGEQYF,TRBJ2-7,TRBD1,once,TRBV7-3
TGTGCCACCCGGCCGGAGGGAGGTGTGCAGTACTTC,CATRPEGGVQYF,TRBJ2-7,NA,few,TRBV10-3
TGCAGCGCCAGGACAGTCCGTGTTTATGAAGCTTTCTTT,CSARTVRVYEAFF,TRBJ1-1,NA,NA,TRBV29-1
TGTGCCAGCAGCCAAGAGGGCGGGGGCCTTGGAGAGACCCAGTACTTC,CASSQEGGGLGETQYF,TRBJ2-5,NA,NA,TRBV4-2
TGTGCCAGCGCGCCGTACAATGAGCAGTTCTTC,CASAPYNEQFF,TRBJ2-1,NA,NA,TRBV2
TGTGCCAGCAGCCTTCACAAAACTAGCACAGATACGCAGTATTTT,CASSLHKTSTDTQYF,TRBJ2-3,NA,once,TRBV5-4
TGTGCCAGCTCACCACTCGTAGGGGCCGCCACAGATACGCAGTATTTT,CASSPLVGAATDTQYF,TRBJ2-3,NA,NA,TRBV18
TGTGCCAGCAGCTCCAGGACTAGCGGACTACTCACCTACGAGCAGTACTTC,CASSSRTSGLLTYEQYF,TRBJ2-7,TRBD2,NA,TRBV7-2
TGTGCCAGCAGCCGGAGCGGGGGTTACACAGATACGCAGTATTTT,CASSRSGGYTDTQYF,TRBJ2-3,TRBD2,once,TRBV7-8
TGCGCCAGCAGCACAGGACACAGGGAGGGCACTGAAGCTTTCTTT,CASSTGHREGTEAFF,TRBJ1-1,NA,once,TRBV5-1
TGTGCCAGTAGTATCTCATCAGATACGCAGTATTTT,CASSISSDTQYF,TRBJ2-3,NA,NA,TRBV19
TGTGCCAGCTTCGGGGGGCCAGGCGAGCAGTACTTC,CASFGGPGEQYF,TRBJ2-7,NA,NA,TRBV5-5
TGCAGTGCTAGTCAGGGAGAGACCCAGTACTTC,CSASQGETQYF,TRBJ2-5,NA,NA,TRBV20-1
TGTGCCATCAGTGAGTCCTCGGAAGTCCAGCCCCAGCATTTT,CAISESSEVQPQHF,TRBJ1-5,NA,NA,TRBV10-3
TGTGCCAGCAGTGAAGTCTTGAACACTGAAGCTTTCTTT,CASSEVLNTEAFF,TRBJ1-1,NA,NA,TRBV6-1
TGCGCCAGCAGCCTCCGGGACAGGGATACGCAGTATTTT,CASSLRDRDTQYF,TRBJ2-3,TRBD1,NA,TRBV5-1
TGTGCCTGGAGAGATCCGGGACTAAGGGACACTGAAGCTTTCTTT,CAWRDPGLRDTEAFF,TRBJ1-1,NA,NA,TRBV30
TGTGCCAGCAGCCGGACAGTAGAAAACACCATATATTTT,CASSRTVENTIYF,TRBJ1-3,NA,NA,TRBV7-9
TGTGCTAGTGGTTTATCTTTACAGTCGGGACTAGCCGTTGACCCTGCCTACGAGCAGTACTTC,CASGLSLQSGLAVDPAYEQYF,TRBJ2-7,TRBD2,NA,TRBV12-5
TGTGCCAGCAGCTTGGGAACAAACCTAGCCAAAAACATTCAGTACTTC,CASSLGTNLAKNIQYF,TRBJ2-4,NA,NA,TRBV5-6
TGTGCCAGCAGCCCCGGACAGGATCCCGTTAGAAACACCATATATTTT,CASSPGQDPVRNTIYF,TRBJ1-3,TRBD1,NA,TRBV7-9